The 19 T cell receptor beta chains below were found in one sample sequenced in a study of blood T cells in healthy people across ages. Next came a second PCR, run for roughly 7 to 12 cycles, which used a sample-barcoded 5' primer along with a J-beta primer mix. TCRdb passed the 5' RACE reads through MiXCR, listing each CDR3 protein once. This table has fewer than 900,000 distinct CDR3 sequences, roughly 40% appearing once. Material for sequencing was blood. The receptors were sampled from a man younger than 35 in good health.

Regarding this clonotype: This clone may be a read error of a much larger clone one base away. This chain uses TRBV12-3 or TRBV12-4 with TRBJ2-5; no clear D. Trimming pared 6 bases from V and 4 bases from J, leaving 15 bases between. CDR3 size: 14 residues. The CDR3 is CASRSDNQVETQYF. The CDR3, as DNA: TGTGCCAGCAGGTCAGACAACCAAGTAGAGACCCAGTACTTC.

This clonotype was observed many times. CDR3 amino acids: CASSRSYNEQYF. The CDR3 DNA follows: TGTGCCAGCAGTCGCTCGTACAACGAGCAGTACTTC. The chain employs TRBV7-8 and TRBJ2-7; no definite D call. V was pared by 6 bases and J by 5 bases, with 11 bases between. The germline V gene encodes CDR1 SGHVS and CDR2 FQNEAQ. The CDR3 runs to 12 residues. Full variable domain (remainder filled in from reference TRBV7-8 and TRBJ2-7): GAGVSQSPRYKVAKRGQDVALRCDPISGHVSLFWYQQALGQGPEFLTYFQNEAQLDKSGLPSDRFFAERPEGSVSTLKIQRTQQEDSAVYLCASSRSYNEQYFGPGTRLTVT.

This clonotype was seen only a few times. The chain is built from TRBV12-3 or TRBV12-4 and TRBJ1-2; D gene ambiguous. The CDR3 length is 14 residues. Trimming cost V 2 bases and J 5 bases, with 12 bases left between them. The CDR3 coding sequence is TGTGCCAGCAGTTTATCCGGGGTGCCTTATGGCTACACCTTC. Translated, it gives CASSLSGVPYGYTF.

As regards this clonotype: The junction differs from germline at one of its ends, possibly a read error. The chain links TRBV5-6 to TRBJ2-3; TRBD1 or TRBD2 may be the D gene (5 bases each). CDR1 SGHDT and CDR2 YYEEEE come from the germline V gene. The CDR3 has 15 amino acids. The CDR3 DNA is TGTGCCAGCAGCTTTCTGGGGACCTCCACAGATGCGCAGTATTTT. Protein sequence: CASSFLGTSTDAQYF.

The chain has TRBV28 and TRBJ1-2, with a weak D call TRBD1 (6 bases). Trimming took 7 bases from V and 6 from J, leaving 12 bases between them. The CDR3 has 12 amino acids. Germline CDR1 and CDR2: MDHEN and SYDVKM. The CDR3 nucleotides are TGTGCCAGCACCCCTGGACAGCATGGCTACACCTTC. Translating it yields CASTPGQHGYTF.

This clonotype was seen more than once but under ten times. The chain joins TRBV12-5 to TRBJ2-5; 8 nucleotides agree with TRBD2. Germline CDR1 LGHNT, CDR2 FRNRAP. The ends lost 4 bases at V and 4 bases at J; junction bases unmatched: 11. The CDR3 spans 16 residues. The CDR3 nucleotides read TGTGCTAGTGGTTCCTACCAACGGGGGGGCCGAGAGACCCAGTACTTC. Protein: CASGSYQRGGRETQYF.

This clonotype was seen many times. This CDR3 is CASRDGHEQFF. CDR3 sequence (DNA): TGCGCCAGCAGGGACGGGCATGAGCAGTTCTTC. The J gene is TRBJ2-1, the V gene TRBV5-1, with D hard to call. The V end was cut by 5 bases, the J end by 8 bases, with 8 bases between. The CDR3 is made up of 11 amino acids. The germline V gene encodes CDR1 SGHRS and CDR2 YFSETQ.

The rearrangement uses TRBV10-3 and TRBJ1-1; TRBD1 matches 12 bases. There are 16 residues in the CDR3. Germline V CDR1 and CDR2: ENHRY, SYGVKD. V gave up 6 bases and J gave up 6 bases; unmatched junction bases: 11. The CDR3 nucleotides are TGTGCCATCAGGGACCGGGACAGGGGGCTAGAGTCTGAAGCTTTCTTT. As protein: CAIRDRDRGLESEAFF.

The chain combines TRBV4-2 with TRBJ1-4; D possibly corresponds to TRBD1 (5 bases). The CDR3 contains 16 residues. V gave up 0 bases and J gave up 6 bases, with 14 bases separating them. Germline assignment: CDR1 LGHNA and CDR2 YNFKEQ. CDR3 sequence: CASSQDRGRGDEKLFF. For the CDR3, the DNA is TGTGCCAGCAGCCAAGATAGGGGTCGGGGGGATGAAAAACTGTTTTTT.

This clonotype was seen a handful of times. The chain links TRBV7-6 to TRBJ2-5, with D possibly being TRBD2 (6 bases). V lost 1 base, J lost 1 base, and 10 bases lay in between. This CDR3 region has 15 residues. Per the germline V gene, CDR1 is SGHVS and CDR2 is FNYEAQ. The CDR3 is CASSLGGSGQETQYF. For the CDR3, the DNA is TGTGCCAGCAGCTTAGGGGGTAGCGGCCAAGAGACCCAGTACTTC.

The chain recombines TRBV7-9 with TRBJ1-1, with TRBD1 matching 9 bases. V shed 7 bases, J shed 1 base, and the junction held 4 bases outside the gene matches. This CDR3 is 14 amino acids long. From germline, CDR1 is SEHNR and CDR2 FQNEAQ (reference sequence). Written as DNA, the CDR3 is TGTGCCAGCAAACAGGGGGCCTCGAACACTGAAGCTTTCTTT. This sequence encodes CASKQGASNTEAFF.

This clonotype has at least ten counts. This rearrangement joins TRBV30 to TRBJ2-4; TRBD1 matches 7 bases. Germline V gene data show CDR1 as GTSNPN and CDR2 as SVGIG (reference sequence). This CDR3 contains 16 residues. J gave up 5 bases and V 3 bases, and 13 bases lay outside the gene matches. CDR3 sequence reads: CAWSPKQGWIENIQYF. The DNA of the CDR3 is TGTGCCTGGAGCCCAAAACAGGGGTGGATCGAAAACATTCAGTACTTC. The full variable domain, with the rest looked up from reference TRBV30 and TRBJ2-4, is SQTIHQWPATLVQPVGSPLSLECTVEGTSNPNLYWYRQAAGRGLQLLFYSVGIGQISSEVPQNLSASRPQDRQFILSSKKLLLSDSGFYLCAWSPKQGWIENIQYFGAGTRLSVL.

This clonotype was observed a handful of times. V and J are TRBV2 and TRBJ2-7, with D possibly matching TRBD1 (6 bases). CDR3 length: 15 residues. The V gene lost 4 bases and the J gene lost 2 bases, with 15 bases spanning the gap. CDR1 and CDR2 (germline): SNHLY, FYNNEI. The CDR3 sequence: CASSGSTGPTYEQYF. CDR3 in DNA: TGTGCCAGCAGTGGAAGCACAGGGCCGACCTACGAGCAGTACTTC.

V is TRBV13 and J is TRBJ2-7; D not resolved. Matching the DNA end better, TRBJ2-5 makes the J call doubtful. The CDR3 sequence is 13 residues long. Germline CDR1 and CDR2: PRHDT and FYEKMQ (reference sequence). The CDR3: CASSLGTVETQYF. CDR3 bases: TGTGCCAGCAGCTTAGGGACCGTCGAGACCCAGTACTTC.

Here the CDR3 reads CASSQGGFSYNEQFF. The CDR3 DNA sequence: TGTGCCAGCAGCCAAGGGGGCTTCTCCTACAATGAGCAGTTCTTC. V gene TRBV28 combines with J gene TRBJ2-1, with 7 bases matching TRBD1. Germline CDR1 and CDR2: MDHEN and SYDVKM. Losses at the gene ends were 6 bases for V and 0 bases for J; bases not matched to a gene: 5. CDR3 length: 15 amino acids.

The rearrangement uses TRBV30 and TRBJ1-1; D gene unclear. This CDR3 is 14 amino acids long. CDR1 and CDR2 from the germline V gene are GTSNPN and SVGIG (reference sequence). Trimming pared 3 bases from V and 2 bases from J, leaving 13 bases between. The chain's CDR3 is CAWSQHQTNTEAFF. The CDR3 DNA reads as TGTGCCTGGAGCCAACACCAAACCAACACTGAAGCTTTCTTT.

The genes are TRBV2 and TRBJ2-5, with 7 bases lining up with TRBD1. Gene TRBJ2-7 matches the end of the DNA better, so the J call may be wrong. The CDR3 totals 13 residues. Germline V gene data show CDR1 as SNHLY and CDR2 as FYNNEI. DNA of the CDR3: TGTGCCAGCAGCGACAGGGTTCTATACGAGCAGTACTTC. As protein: CASSDRVLYEQYF.

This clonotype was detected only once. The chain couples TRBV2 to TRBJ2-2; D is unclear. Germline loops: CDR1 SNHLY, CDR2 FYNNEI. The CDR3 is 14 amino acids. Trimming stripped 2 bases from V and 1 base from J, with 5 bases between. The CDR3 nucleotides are TGTGCCAGCAGTGAAAGGGAGAACACCGGGGAGCTGTTTTTT. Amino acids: CASSERENTGELFF.

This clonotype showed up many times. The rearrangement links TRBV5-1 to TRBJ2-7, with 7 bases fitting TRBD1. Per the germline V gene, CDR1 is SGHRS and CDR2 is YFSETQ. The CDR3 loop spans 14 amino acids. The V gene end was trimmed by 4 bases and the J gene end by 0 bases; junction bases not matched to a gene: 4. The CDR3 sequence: CASSPTGYSYEQYF. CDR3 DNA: TGCGCCAGCAGCCCGACAGGGTACTCCTACGAGCAGTACTTC. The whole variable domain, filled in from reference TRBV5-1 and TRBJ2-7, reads KAGVTQTPRYLIKTRGQQVTLSCSPISGHRSVSWYQQTPGQGLQFLFEYFSETQRNKGNFPGRFSGRQFSNSRSEMNVSTLELGDSALYLCASSPTGYSYEQYFGPGTRLTVT.